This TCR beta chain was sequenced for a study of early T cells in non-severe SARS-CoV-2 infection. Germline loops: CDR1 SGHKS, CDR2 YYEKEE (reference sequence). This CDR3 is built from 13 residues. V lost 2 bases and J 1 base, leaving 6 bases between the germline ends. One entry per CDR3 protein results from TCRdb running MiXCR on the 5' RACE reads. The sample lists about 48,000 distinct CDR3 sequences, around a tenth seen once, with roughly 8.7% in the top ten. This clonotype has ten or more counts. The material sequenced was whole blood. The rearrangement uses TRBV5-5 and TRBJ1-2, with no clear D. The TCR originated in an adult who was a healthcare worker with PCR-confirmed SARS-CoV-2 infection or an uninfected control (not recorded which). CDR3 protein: CASSFQVNYGYTF. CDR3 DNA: TGTGCCAGCAGCTTCCAGGTTAACTATGGCTACACCTTC.